This T cell receptor beta chain stems from a study of CD8 T cells in ankylosing spondylitis. Study conclusions and caveats: Seemingly characteristic of ankylosing spondylitis blood was a TCR beta motif consisting of roughly 8 highly homologous variants. The clones that were linked to disease were reported to be significantly enriched in matched synovial fluid samples from ankylosing spondylitis patients. CD8+ by phenotype, disease-linked clones were relatively rare in peripheral blood.

CDR3 length equals 19 residues. J lost 2 bases, V lost 0 bases, and 16 bases had no gene match. Germline CDR1 is SGDLS and CDR2 is YYNGEE. A remark on this clonotype: Its cognate antigen is unknown.

TCRdb reanalysed the 5' RACE reads using MiXCR and keeps one entry per CDR3 protein. The data show approximately 210,000 distinct CDR3 sequences, with roughly 13% seen just once and about 17% held by the top ten. This receptor was obtained from a male donor with ankylosing spondylitis or in good health (not recorded which). The V call is TRBV9, the J call TRBJ2-7; 8 nucleotides line up with TRBD2. The sequencing sample was made of blood, either unsorted or a sorted T cell fraction (not recorded which). The CDR3 region has the DNA TGTGCCAGCAGCGTAGCCCCCACCGGCCGGGGGGGCTCCGCCTACGAGCAGTACTTC. Translating gives CASSVAPTGRGGSAYEQYF. The whole variable domain, remainder taken from reference TRBV9 and TRBJ2-7, is DSGVTQTPKHLITATGQRVTLRCSPRSGDLSVYWYQQSLDQGLQFLIQYYNGEERAKGNILERFSAQQFPDLHSELNLSSLELGDSALYFCASSVAPTGRGGSAYEQYFGPGTRLTVT.